This is a list of T cell receptor beta chains from one sample in a study of T cell changes during pregnancy in multiple sclerosis. Data came from immunoSEQ multiplex PCR; TCRdb stores just in-frame clones and leaves some out. Seen here are under 50,000 clones, around 94% observed once, and the top ten hold 0.37%. The starting material was CD4+ T cells from peripheral blood mononuclear cells, obtained in the second trimester of pregnancy. Receptors were obtained from a female donor in good health, enrolled as a control in a pregnancy study. Each CDR3 is given with its conserved first and last residue. The D gene is left open where the match is weak. Rows may omit the clone size; those that give it use once, few, many or a size class.

D gene: .
clone size: .
V gene: TRBV7-9
J gene: TRBJ1-6
CDR3 protein: CASSGGPYNSPLHF
CDR3 DNA: TGTGCCAGCTCGGGAGGGCCGTATAATTCACCCCTCCACTTT

D gene: .
clone size: .
V gene: TRBV5-6
J gene: TRBJ1-1
CDR3 protein: CASSYLRTMNTEAFF
CDR3 DNA: TGTGCCAGCAGCTACCTAAGGACTATGAACACTGAAGCTTTCTTT

D gene: .
clone size: .
V gene: TRBV7-3
J gene: TRBJ2-5
CDR3 protein: CASSFRGAETQYF
CDR3 DNA: TGTGCCAGCAGCTTCAGGGGTGCCGAGACCCAGTACTTC

D gene: TRBD2
clone size: .
V gene: TRBV5-4
J gene: TRBJ2-6
CDR3 protein: CASSFGGSGANVLTF
CDR3 DNA: TGTGCCAGCAGCTTCGGGGGGTCTGGGGCCAACGTCCTGACTTTC

D gene: TRBD2
clone size: .
V gene: TRBV5-1
J gene: TRBJ2-7
CDR3 protein: CASSLIAGDVGEQYF
CDR3 DNA: TGCGCCAGCAGCTTGATCGCGGGGGACGTGGGCGAGCAGTACTTC

D gene: TRBD1
clone size: .
V gene: TRBV15
J gene: TRBJ1-2
CDR3 protein: CATSRGTGWDYGYTF
CDR3 DNA: TGTGCCACCAGCAGAGGGACAGGGTGGGACTATGGCTACACCTTC

D gene: TRBD2
clone size: .
V gene: TRBV13
J gene: TRBJ2-1
CDR3 protein: CASSPTSGDTFGDVEQFF
CDR3 DNA: TGTGCCAGCAGCCCGACTAGCGGGGATACCTTTGGGGACGTCGAGCAGTTCTTC

D gene: .
clone size: .
V gene: TRBV30
J gene: TRBJ1-3
CDR3 protein: CAWGRGSGNTIYF
CDR3 DNA: TGTGCCTGGGGCAGGGGCTCTGGAAACACCATATATTTT

D gene: TRBD1
clone size: once
V gene: TRBV29-1
J gene: TRBJ1-2
CDR3 protein: CSADRTGGYGYTF
CDR3 DNA: TGCAGCGCCGACCGGACAGGGGGCTATGGCTACACCTTC

D gene: TRBD1
clone size: .
V gene: TRBV11-1
J gene: TRBJ1-6
CDR3 protein: CASSPGQINSPLHF
CDR3 DNA: TGTGCCAGCAGCCCGGGACAGATTAATTCACCCCTCCACTTT

D gene: TRBD1
clone size: .
V gene: TRBV7-6
J gene: TRBJ2-2
CDR3 protein: CASSKFPGQGDTGELFF
CDR3 DNA: TGTGCCAGCAGCAAGTTCCCGGGACAGGGGGACACCGGGGAGCTGTTTTTT

D gene: .
clone size: .
V gene: TRBV14
J gene: TRBJ2-5
CDR3 protein: CASSQVAGRQETQYF
CDR3 DNA: TGTGCCAGCAGCCAAGTGGCAGGGCGGCAAGAGACCCAGTACTTC

D gene: .
clone size: .
V gene: TRBV4-3
J gene: TRBJ2-5
CDR3 protein: CASSQDRRIGEETQYF
CDR3 DNA: TGCGCCAGCAGCCAAGATCGCCGGATCGGGGAAGAGACCCAGTACTTC

D gene: .
clone size: .
V gene: TRBV30
J gene: TRBJ1-3
CDR3 protein: CAWSEREGNTIYF
CDR3 DNA: TGTGCCTGGAGTGAGCGGGAGGGAAACACCATATATTTT

D gene: TRBD1
clone size: .
V gene: TRBV5-4
J gene: TRBJ1-5
CDR3 protein: CASSLGTGETNQPQHF
CDR3 DNA: TGTGCCAGCAGCTTAGGGACAGGGGAAACCAATCAGCCCCAGCATTTT

D gene: .
clone size: .
V gene: TRBV4-3
J gene: TRBJ1-5
CDR3 protein: CASSQDRTAAQPQHF
CDR3 DNA: TGCGCCAGCAGCCAAGATAGGACAGCGGCACAGCCCCAGCATTTT

D gene: .
clone size: .
V gene: TRBV5-3
J gene: TRBJ1-5
CDR3 protein: CARSYRQDSNQPQHF
CDR3 DNA: TGTGCCAGAAGCTACAGACAGGATAGCAATCAGCCCCAGCATTTT

D gene: TRBD1
clone size: .
V gene: TRBV7-8
J gene: TRBJ1-5
CDR3 protein: CASSFEQGRGNQPQHF
CDR3 DNA: TGTGCCAGCAGCTTCGAACAGGGGAGAGGCAATCAGCCCCAGCATTTT

D gene: TRBD2
clone size: .
V gene: TRBV5-6
J gene: TRBJ2-1
CDR3 protein: CASSPYGGVSYNEQFF
CDR3 DNA: TGTGCCAGCAGCCCTTATGGGGGGGTATCCTACAATGAGCAGTTCTTC

D gene: .
clone size: .
V gene: TRBV5-1
J gene: TRBJ1-1
CDR3 protein: CASSFAGAMGAFF
CDR3 DNA: TGCGCCAGCAGCTTCGCAGGGGCGATGGGGGCTTTCTTT

D gene: TRBD2
clone size: .
V gene: TRBV7-3
J gene: TRBJ2-2
CDR3 protein: CASSFMLGGTGELFF
CDR3 DNA: TGTGCCAGCAGCTTTATGTTGGGGGGGACCGGGGAGCTGTTTTTT

D gene: .
clone size: .
V gene: TRBV7-2
J gene: TRBJ1-2
CDR3 protein: CASSLEAAGALYGYTF
CDR3 DNA: TGTGCCAGCAGCTTAGAAGCGGCAGGGGCCCTCTATGGCTACACCTTC

D gene: TRBD1
clone size: once
V gene: TRBV10-3
J gene: TRBJ1-5
CDR3 protein: CAISESGQNNQPQHF
CDR3 DNA: TGTGCCATCAGTGAGTCGGGACAGAACAATCAGCCCCAGCATTTT

D gene: .
clone size: .
V gene: TRBV5-1
J gene: TRBJ1-2
CDR3 protein: CASSLERGNYGYTF
CDR3 DNA: TGCGCCAGCAGCTTGGAACGGGGGAACTATGGCTACACCTTC

D gene: TRBD1
clone size: .
V gene: TRBV9
J gene: TRBJ1-2
CDR3 protein: CASSARTGGRSGGYTF
CDR3 DNA: TGTGCCAGCAGCGCGAGGACAGGGGGCAGATCGGGAGGCTACACCTTC

D gene: TRBD1
clone size: .
V gene: TRBV19
J gene: TRBJ1-1
CDR3 protein: CASSTRQGSNTEAFF
CDR3 DNA: TGTGCCAGTAGTACTCGACAGGGGTCGAACACTGAAGCTTTCTTT

D gene: TRBD1
clone size: .
V gene: TRBV6-6
J gene: TRBJ1-2
CDR3 protein: CASSRDRLYTF
CDR3 DNA: TGTGCCAGCAGCCGGGACAGGCTCTACACCTTC

D gene: .
clone size: .
V gene: TRBV2
J gene: TRBJ1-1
CDR3 protein: CASKAGKTRVNTEAFF
CDR3 DNA: TGTGCCAGCAAGGCGGGAAAAACCAGGGTAAACACTGAAGCTTTCTTT

D gene: .
clone size: .
V gene: TRBV11-3
J gene: TRBJ1-2
CDR3 protein: CASSLEANYGYTF
CDR3 DNA: TGTGCCAGCAGCTTAGAGGCCAACTATGGCTACACCTTC

D gene: .
clone size: few
V gene: TRBV14
J gene: TRBJ2-1
CDR3 protein: CASSQGGRGIWNEQFF
CDR3 DNA: TGTGCCAGCAGCCAAGGCGGCAGGGGTATATGGAATGAGCAGTTCTTC

D gene: TRBD1
clone size: .
V gene: TRBV18
J gene: TRBJ2-5
CDR3 protein: CASSEGQGAAETQYF
CDR3 DNA: TGTGCCAGCTCAGAAGGACAGGGGGCTGCAGAGACCCAGTACTTC

D gene: TRBD1
clone size: .
V gene: TRBV7-2
J gene: TRBJ2-7
CDR3 protein: CASSGDRVGYEQYF
CDR3 DNA: TGTGCCAGCAGCGGGGACAGGGTTGGGTACGAGCAGTACTTC

D gene: .
clone size: .
V gene: TRBV10-1
J gene: TRBJ1-5
CDR3 protein: CASSRTETFNQPQHF
CDR3 DNA: TGCGCCAGCAGTCGAACCGAGACATTTAATCAGCCCCAGCATTTT

D gene: TRBD1
clone size: .
V gene: TRBV19
J gene: TRBJ2-7
CDR3 protein: CASSKRDRGSEEQYF
CDR3 DNA: TGTGCCAGTAGTAAACGGGACAGGGGATCGGAGGAGCAGTACTTC

D gene: TRBD1
clone size: once
V gene: TRBV30
J gene: TRBJ1-3
CDR3 protein: CAWTLGTGRGNTIYF
CDR3 DNA: TGTGCCTGGACGCTAGGGACAGGGCGTGGAAACACCATATATTTT

D gene: .
clone size: .
V gene: TRBV30
J gene: TRBJ2-2
CDR3 protein: CAWVPTNAGELFF
CDR3 DNA: TGTGCCTGGGTCCCTACTAACGCGGGGGAGCTGTTTTTT

D gene: TRBD1
clone size: .
V gene: TRBV27
J gene: TRBJ2-1
CDR3 protein: CASSFVTGYNEQFF
CDR3 DNA: TGTGCCAGCAGTTTCGTGACAGGGTATAATGAGCAGTTCTTC

D gene: .
clone size: .
V gene: TRBV7-2
J gene: TRBJ1-5
CDR3 protein: CASSFSGTNNQPQHF
CDR3 DNA: TGTGCCAGCAGCTTTTCCGGGACAAACAATCAGCCCCAGCATTTT

D gene: TRBD1
clone size: .
V gene: TRBV7-2
J gene: TRBJ2-1
CDR3 protein: CASSLETGDYNEQFF
CDR3 DNA: TGTGCCAGCAGCTTGGAAACAGGGGACTACAATGAGCAGTTCTTC

D gene: TRBD1
clone size: .
V gene: TRBV7-6
J gene: TRBJ1-1
CDR3 protein: CASSLRQGMNTEAFF
CDR3 DNA: TGTGCCAGCAGCTTAAGACAGGGTATGAACACTGAAGCTTTCTTT

D gene: TRBD1
clone size: .
V gene: TRBV5-1
J gene: TRBJ1-1
CDR3 protein: CATTDSGQGAGTEAFF
CDR3 DNA: TGCGCCACCACGGATTCGGGACAGGGGGCGGGCACTGAAGCTTTCTTT

D gene: TRBD2
clone size: .
V gene: TRBV9
J gene: TRBJ2-1
CDR3 protein: CASSGGSLRRSEQFF
CDR3 DNA: TGTGCCAGCAGCGGCGGGAGTCTCCGTCGCAGTGAGCAGTTCTTC

D gene: .
clone size: few
V gene: TRBV6-1
J gene: TRBJ1-5
CDR3 protein: CASSNQGFQPQHF
CDR3 DNA: TGTGCCAGCAGCAATCAGGGATTTCAGCCCCAGCATTTT

D gene: TRBD1
clone size: .
V gene: TRBV18
J gene: TRBJ1-2
CDR3 protein: CASSLNRDRDGYTF
CDR3 DNA: TGTGCCAGCTCACTGAACCGGGACAGGGATGGCTACACCTTC

D gene: TRBD2
clone size: .
V gene: TRBV4-3
J gene: TRBJ2-1
CDR3 protein: CASSLLAGGNEQFF
CDR3 DNA: TGCGCCAGCAGCCTACTAGCGGGGGGAAATGAGCAGTTCTTC

D gene: TRBD1
clone size: .
V gene: TRBV15
J gene: TRBJ2-3
CDR3 protein: CATSRGQGPSTDTQYF
CDR3 DNA: TGTGCCACCAGCAGAGGACAGGGGCCAAGCACAGATACGCAGTATTTT

D gene: .
clone size: .
V gene: TRBV7-2
J gene: TRBJ2-7
CDR3 protein: CASNPGSTSRVYEQYF
CDR3 DNA: TGTGCCAGCAACCCGGGGTCGACTAGTCGGGTCTACGAGCAGTACTTC

D gene: TRBD1
clone size: .
V gene: TRBV5-8
J gene: TRBJ1-2
CDR3 protein: CASSRTGGYGYTF
CDR3 DNA: TGTGCCAGCAGCCGGACAGGGGGCTATGGCTACACCTTC

D gene: TRBD1
clone size: .
V gene: TRBV15
J gene: TRBJ2-7
CDR3 protein: CATSREMVDRGRGEQYF
CDR3 DNA: TGTGCCACCAGCAGAGAAATGGTGGACAGGGGGCGAGGCGAGCAGTACTTC

D gene: TRBD2
clone size: .
V gene: TRBV5-4
J gene: TRBJ2-3
CDR3 protein: CASSFLAGADTQYF
CDR3 DNA: TGTGCCAGCAGCTTCCTAGCGGGGGCAGATACGCAGTATTTT

D gene: TRBD1
clone size: .
V gene: TRBV11-2
J gene: TRBJ1-1
CDR3 protein: CASSLDGTANTEAFF
CDR3 DNA: TGTGCCAGCAGCTTAGATGGGACAGCGAACACTGAAGCTTTCTTT

D gene: .
clone size: .
V gene: TRBV10-3
J gene: TRBJ2-7
CDR3 protein: CAISESSGGELVEQYF
CDR3 DNA: TGTGCCATCAGTGAGTCCTCTGGGGGCGAACTTGTCGAGCAGTACTTC